Detailed here is one TCR beta chain. Its antigen is not known. The sample is drawn from a study of blood T cells in healthy people across ages. Study at large: Per two T cells, template switching captured roughly one barcoded beta molecule. Study-level points and caveats: While age rose, TCR beta diversity per million T cells dropped in a roughly linear way.

Alongside a J-beta primer mix, a sample-barcoded 5' primer served in a second PCR lasting about 7 to 11 cycles. Researchers report that each sample yielded at least 2.5 million CDR3-containing paired-end reads. A single record per CDR3 protein comes from TCRdb applying MiXCR to the 5' RACE reads. Seen here are over 500,000 distinct CDR3 sequences, over 40% observed once, and the top ten hold 13%. Germline V gene sequence: CDR1 SEHNR, CDR2 FQNEAQ (reference sequence). This CDR3 has 11 residues. Trimming shortened V by 5 bases and J by 11 bases, and 13 bases separated the two germline ends. Sequenced material: blood. The gene calls are TRBV7-9 and TRBJ2-7; a possible D gene is TRBD1 (6 bases). The sequence was obtained from a woman aged 80 or over in good health. The DNA of the CDR3 is TGTGCCAGCAGCCGGGAAGGACAGAAGTACTTC. It is translated as CASSREGQKYF.